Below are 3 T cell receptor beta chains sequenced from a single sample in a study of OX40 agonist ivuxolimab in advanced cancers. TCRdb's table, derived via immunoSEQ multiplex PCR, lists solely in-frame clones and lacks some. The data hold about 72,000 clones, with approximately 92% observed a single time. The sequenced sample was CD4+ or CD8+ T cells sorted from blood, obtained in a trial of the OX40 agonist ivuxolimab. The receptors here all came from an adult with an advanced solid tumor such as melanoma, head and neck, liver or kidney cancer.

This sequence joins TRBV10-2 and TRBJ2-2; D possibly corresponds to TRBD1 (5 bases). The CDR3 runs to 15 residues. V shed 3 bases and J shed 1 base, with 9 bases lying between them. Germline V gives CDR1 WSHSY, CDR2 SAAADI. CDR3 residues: CASSDWGKNTGELFF. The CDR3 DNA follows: TGCGCCAGCAGTGATTGGGGCAAGAACACCGGGGAGCTGTTTTTT.

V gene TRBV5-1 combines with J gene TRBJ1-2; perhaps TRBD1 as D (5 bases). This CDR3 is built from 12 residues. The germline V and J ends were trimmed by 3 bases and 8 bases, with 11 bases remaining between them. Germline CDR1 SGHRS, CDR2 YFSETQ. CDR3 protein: CASSSQGYGYTF. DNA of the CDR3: TGCGCCAGCAGCTCGCAGGGTTACGGCTACACCTTC.

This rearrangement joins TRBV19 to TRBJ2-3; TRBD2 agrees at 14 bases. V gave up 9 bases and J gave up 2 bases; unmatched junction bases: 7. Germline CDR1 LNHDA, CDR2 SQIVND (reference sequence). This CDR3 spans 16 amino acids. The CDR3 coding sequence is TGTGCCAGCTCGCGACTAGCGGGAGGGGTCACAGATACGCAGTATTTT. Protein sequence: CASSRLAGGVTDTQYF.